Listed here is a single T cell receptor beta chain. These data come from a study of blood T cell repertoires in COVID-19. Per the original data handling: Amplification from reference gene primers served as the basis for estimated nucleated cell counts. Only in-frame clones appear in the TCRdb table, and some are missing; sequencing was by immunoSEQ multiplex PCR. That table is the source of V, J and clone size, and D and trimming were worked out from the DNA. The table lists hundreds of thousands of clones, more than 70% of them singletons, with around 3.5% in the top ten. The sequencing sample was made of peripheral blood. This receptor was taken from a woman of 80 years or more with acute or convalescent COVID-19.

The CDR3 is CASSNGQDLHF. CDR3 DNA sequence: TGTGCCAGCAGCAATGGACAGGACCTCCACTTT. The chain has TRBV7-9 and TRBJ1-6, with 7 bases fitting TRBD1. CDR1 and CDR2 (germline): SEHNR, FQNEAQ (reference sequence). The CDR3 totals 11 residues. The ends lost 5 bases at V and 15 bases at J; junction bases unmatched: 4.